These 23 T cell receptor beta chains share one sample of origin, sequenced in a study of lymphopenia after photon versus proton radiotherapy. The assay was immunoSEQ multiplex PCR, and TCRdb's table has in-frame clones only and misses some. The top ten clones hold approximately 2.9% of a sample with tens of thousands of clones, more than 75% of them seen once. Source: peripheral blood, taken from a patient treated with photon-based radiotherapy. The receptors come from a woman in her 70s with pancreatic cancer.

V usage is TRBV15 and J usage is TRBJ2-2; D is ambiguous. The CDR3 covers 12 residues. Germline-derived CDR1 and CDR2 are LNHNV and YYDKDF (reference sequence). Trimming took 5 bases from V and 3 from J, leaving 4 bases between them. CDR3 coding DNA: TGTGCCACCAGCTACGACACCGGGGAGCTGTTTTTT. Translating gives CATSYDTGELFF. The full variable domain, in which reference TRBV15 and TRBJ2-2 provide the parts outside the CDR3, is DAMVIQNPRYQVTQFGKPVTLSCSQTLNHNVMYWYQQKSSQAPKLLFHYYDKDFNNEADTPDNFQSRRPNTSFCFLDIRSPGLGDTAMYLCATSYDTGELFFGEGSRLTVL.

The J gene is TRBJ2-2, the V gene TRBV4-3; D might be TRBD2 (5 bases). The CDR3 spans 16 residues. Germline-derived CDR1 and CDR2 are LGHNA and YSLEER. Trimming took off 0 bases at V and 3 bases at J, with 11 bases between the two ends. The CDR3 DNA sequence: TGCGCCAGCAGCCAAGAACCGGGGAAACACACCGGGGAGCTGTTTTTT. Its protein product is CASSQEPGKHTGELFF.

The chain uses TRBV27 and TRBJ2-7; 9 positions match TRBD2. Germline CDR1 reads MNHEY; CDR2 reads SMNVEV (reference sequence). The junction had 4 bases not matched to a gene; V was cut back by 0 bases and J by 1 base. The CDR3 has 16 residues. CDR3 sequence (DNA): TGTGCCAGCAGTTTATCGCTGACTAGCGGTTCCTACGAGCAGTACTTC. Amino acids: CASSLSLTSGSYEQYF.

The chain carries TRBV9 and TRBJ2-5; 15 bases map to TRBD2. V lost 4 bases and J lost 5; bases outside the gene matches: 3. The CDR3 extends over 15 amino acids. CDR1 is SGDLS, CDR2 YYNGEE, per germline. The CDR3 here is CASSPGLAGGETQYF. CDR3 sequence (DNA): TGTGCCAGCAGCCCTGGACTAGCGGGAGGGGAGACCCAGTACTTC.

V usage is TRBV2 and J usage is TRBJ1-4, with a possible D match to TRBD1 (6 bases). The length of the CDR3 is 12 residues. Germline lookup yields CDR1 SNHLY and CDR2 FYNNEI. The V gene lost 8 bases and the J gene lost 7 bases, with 11 bases spanning the gap. The CDR3, as DNA: TGTGCCAGCCGGGACACCGTTGAAAAACTGTTTTTT. Translation gives CASRDTVEKLFF. The full variable domain, in which reference TRBV2 and TRBJ1-4 provide the parts outside the CDR3, is EPEVTQTPSHQVTQMGQEVILRCVPISNHLYFYWYRQILGQKVEFLVSFYNNEISEKSEIFDDQFSVERPDGSNFTLKIRSTKLEDSAMYFCASRDTVEKLFFGSGTQLSVL.

J is TRBJ2-3 and V is TRBV28; maybe TRBD2 (5 bases). V gave up 5 bases and J gave up 4 bases, with 16 bases separating them. The CDR3 runs to 15 residues. Germline V lookup: CDR1 MDHEN, CDR2 SYDVKM. In DNA form, the CDR3 reads TGTGCCAGCAGTACCCTTCCTCGGGGTCCAGATACGCAGTATTTT. Its protein product is CASSTLPRGPDTQYF.

This chain uses TRBV19 with TRBJ1-1; D gene ambiguous. V lost 7 bases and J lost 0, with 12 bases in between. The CDR3 is made up of 14 amino acids. Germline CDR1 reads LNHDA; CDR2 reads SQIVND (reference sequence). Here the CDR3 reads CASTQPQMNTEAFF. CDR3 in DNA: TGTGCCAGTACCCAACCGCAGATGAACACTGAAGCTTTCTTT. Looking up the rest from reference TRBV19 and TRBJ1-1 gives the full variable domain: DGGITQSPKYLFRKEGQNVTLSCEQNLNHDAMYWYRQDPGQGLRLIYYSQIVNDFQKGDIAEGYSVSREKKESFPLTVTSAQKNPTAFYLCASTQPQMNTEAFFGQGTRLTVV.

The chain couples TRBV7-5 to TRBJ2-2; the table's TRBD2 call for D was not verified on the DNA. TRBV7-5 is designated a pseudogene. This CDR3 comprises 9 residues. DNA for the CDR3: TGTGCCATCCTACGGGAGCTGTTTTTT. Protein: CAILRELFF.

The rearrangement joins TRBV20-1 to TRBJ2-5; D may correspond to TRBD1 or TRBD2 (5 bases each). The ends were cut back, 3 bases at V and 4 bases at J, with 6 bases in the middle. The CDR3 loop spans 11 amino acids. CDR1 is DFQATT and CDR2 is SNEGSKA in the germline V gene (reference sequence). CDR3 nucleotides: TGCAGTGCTAGTGGGGGAGAGACCCAGTACTTC. This sequence encodes CSASGGETQYF.

The chain has TRBV28 and TRBJ2-7; 7 bases are shared with TRBD2. The ends lost 4 bases at V and 4 bases at J; junction bases unmatched: 13. The germline V gene has CDR1 MDHEN and CDR2 SYDVKM. This CDR3 contains 16 residues. This CDR3 reads CASSSAGAGESYEQYF. The CDR3 DNA reads as TGTGCCAGCAGTTCCGCTGGCGCGGGAGAGTCATACGAGCAGTACTTC.

The chain carries TRBV7-2 and TRBJ2-2; D ambiguous. Looked up from germline, CDR1 is SGHTA and CDR2 is FQGNSA. This CDR3 is 14 amino acids long. V was cut by 4 bases and J by 0 bases, with 6 bases left in between. This CDR3 is CASSSGPNTGELFF. In DNA, the CDR3 is TGTGCCAGCAGCTCTGGGCCGAACACCGGGGAGCTGTTTTTT. Full variable domain (outside the CDR3, taken from reference TRBV7-2 and TRBJ2-2): GAGVSQSPSNKVTEKGKDVELRCDPISGHTALYWYRQSLGQGLEFLIYFQGNSAPDKSGLPSDRFSAERTGGSVSTLTIQRTQQEDSAVYLCASSSGPNTGELFFGEGSRLTVL.

This sequence joins TRBV7-8 and TRBJ1-2; maybe TRBD1 (5 bases). The V gene lost 2 bases and the J gene lost 4 bases, with 17 bases spanning the gap. Germline V CDR1 and CDR2: SGHVS, FQNEAQ. The CDR3 has 16 amino acids. This CDR3 reads CASSLNPPPTVYGYTF. The CDR3 DNA sequence: TGTGCCAGCAGCTTAAACCCCCCCCCGACAGTCTATGGCTACACCTTC.

Worth noting for this clone: This sample includes further DNA sequences coding for the same CDR3. V gene TRBV9 combines with J gene TRBJ2-7, with 8 bases matching TRBD1. This CDR3 spans 14 amino acids. With V trimmed by 0 bases and J by 4 bases, 3 bases remained unmatched. The germline CDR1 and CDR2 sequences are SGDLS and YYNGEE. CDR3 bases: TGTGCCAGCAGCGTAGCTACAGGGGGGTACGAGCAGTACTTC. Translating gives CASSVATGGYEQYF.

CDR3: CASSFSTGSNEKLFF. In DNA form, the CDR3 reads TGTGCCAGCAGCTTTTCGACAGGGTCTAATGAAAAACTGTTTTTT. The chain has TRBV7-8 and TRBJ1-4, with 7 nucleotides matching TRBD1. Looked up from germline, CDR1 is SGHVS and CDR2 is FQNEAQ. V trimming: 3 bases; J trimming: 3 bases; junction bases outside the gene matches: 4. The CDR3 has 15 residues.

The chain recombines TRBV29-1 with TRBJ2-7; no definite D call. This CDR3 spans 13 amino acids. Germline CDR1 reads SQVTM; CDR2 reads ANQGSEA. V lost 6 bases, J lost 2 bases, and 14 bases lay in between. Here the CDR3 reads CSVLTNNPYEQYF. The DNA of the CDR3 is TGCAGCGTATTAACGAATAATCCCTACGAGCAGTACTTC.

V is TRBV5-1 and J is TRBJ2-5; D might be TRBD1 (6 bases). The germline CDR1 and CDR2 sequences are SGHRS and YFSETQ. Trimming cost V 0 bases and J 6 bases, with 18 bases left between them. CDR3 length equals 16 residues. CDR3 sequence: CASSLAAQGRPQTQYF. The DNA of the CDR3 is TGCGCCAGCAGCTTGGCGGCTCAGGGGCGCCCCCAGACCCAGTACTTC.

The gene calls are TRBV18 and TRBJ1-3; D is unresolved. The CDR3 extends over 16 amino acids. Trimming stripped 2 bases from V and 0 bases from J, with 11 bases between. Germline V gene data show CDR1 as KGHSH and CDR2 as LQKENI. The CDR3 coding sequence is TGTGCCAGCTCACCAAATTCAGGCCTCTCTGGAAACACCATATATTTT. Protein sequence: CASSPNSGLSGNTIYF.

The chain recombines TRBV6-1 with TRBJ1-1, with D possibly TRBD1 on 5 matching bases. CDR3 length: 14 residues. V was trimmed by 6 bases and J by 0 bases, leaving 11 bases between them. Per germline, CDR1 MNHNS and CDR2 SASEGT. CDR3 bases: TGTGCCAGCAGAGGGACCGGGGTGAACACTGAAGCTTTCTTT. Residues: CASRGTGVNTEAFF.

This clone occurred once. The V gene is TRBV7-2, the J gene TRBJ2-1; 8 nucleotides agree with TRBD2. The V and J ends lost 3 bases and 4 bases, in that order; junction bases with no gene match: 5. The CDR3 length is 15 residues. Looked up from germline, CDR1 is SGHTA and CDR2 is FQGNSA. As DNA, the CDR3 is TGTGCCAGCAGCTTGGCGGGAGGAAGGTACAATGAGCAGTTCTTC. Translation: CASSLAGGRYNEQFF.

The J gene is TRBJ2-2, the V gene TRBV19; 9 positions match TRBD1. The junction had 15 bases not matched to a gene; V was cut back by 5 bases and J by 8 bases. The CDR3 extends over 17 amino acids. The germline gives CDR1 LNHDA, CDR2 SQIVND (reference sequence). The DNA of the CDR3 is TGTGCCAGTAGTTCCCCTCCGGGACAGGGATTTTCGGGGGAGCTGTTTTTT. Residues: CASSSPPGQGFSGELFF.

DNA for the CDR3: TGTGCCAGCAGTAGAGGACGGATGAACACTGAAGCTTTCTTT. Translating it yields CASSRGRMNTEAFF. The chain joins TRBV28 to TRBJ1-1; D gene unclear. Trimming took 5 bases from V and 0 from J, leaving 10 bases between them. The CDR3 is 14 amino acids. CDR1 and CDR2 (germline): MDHEN, SYDVKM.

The gene calls are TRBV28 and TRBJ1-4, with D unclear. This CDR3 has 16 residues. CDR1 and CDR2 from the germline V gene are MDHEN and SYDVKM. V was cut by 3 bases and J by 3 bases, with 14 bases left in between. The CDR3 nucleotides are TGTGCCAGCAGTTTGACCCCCATCGGATCTAATGAAAAACTGTTTTTT. Its translation: CASSLTPIGSNEKLFF.

The CDR3 DNA reads TGTGCCAGCAGCCAAGGTGGGGGGCGCGGCTATGGCTACACCTTC. Protein: CASSQGGGRGYGYTF. J is TRBJ1-2 and V is TRBV4-2; a weak D match, TRBD1 (6 bases). Germline loops: CDR1 LGHNA, CDR2 YNFKEQ. V shed 1 base and J shed 4 bases, with 13 bases lying between them. The CDR3 runs to 15 residues.